Given below is one T cell receptor beta chain in context. The antigen is unknown. Germline is not matched at one junction end, which may reflect a read error. The sample originates from a study of blood T cells in healthy people across ages. Study findings and constraints: Roughly linear declines in TCR beta diversity per million T cells occurred with age.

CDR1 and CDR2 from the germline V gene are SGHTA and FQGTGA. The CDR3 is 14 residues long. A second PCR of roughly 7 to 11 cycles used a sample-barcoded 5' primer and a J-beta primer mix. TCRdb reanalysed the 5' RACE reads using MiXCR and keeps one entry per CDR3 protein. The sample includes over a million distinct CDR3 sequences, 42% seen only once; the top ten take roughly 7.9%. Peripheral blood samples of approximately 10 milliliters were drawn from each donor. The receptor was derived from a woman under 30 in good health. The sequencing sample was made of blood. This chain joins TRBV7-3 and TRBJ2-1, with 7 nucleotides matching TRBD1. The CDR3 DNA is TGTGCCAGCAGCCCCCCAGGGGGATACAATGGGCAGTTCTTC. Translation: CASSPPGGYNGQFF. The variable domain in full, completed from reference TRBV7-3 and TRBJ2-1, reads GAGVSQTPSNKVTEKGKYVELRCDPISGHTALYWYRQSLGQGPEFLIYFQGTGAADDSGLPNDRFFAVRPEGSVSTLKIQRTERGDSAVYLCASSPPGGYNGQFFGPGTRLTVL.